Included here is one T cell receptor (beta chain) sequence, with context. These data originate in a study of T cell changes during pregnancy in multiple sclerosis. Germline CDR1 WSHSY, CDR2 SAAADI. CDR3 length equals 14 residues. The V gene lost 8 bases and the J gene lost 0 bases, with 14 bases spanning the gap. The protocol was immunoSEQ multiplex PCR, while the TCRdb copy is restricted to in-frame clones and leaves out a portion. This table holds about 89,000 clones, 94% found once. The specimen comprised peripheral blood, sampled in the third trimester of pregnancy. The chain recombines TRBV10-2 with TRBJ2-7; D is unclear. This clonotype was sampled from a female donor with multiple sclerosis, enrolled in a pregnancy study. CDR3 nucleotides: TGCGCCAGCTCATTTAACTTTAGCTCCTACGAGCAGTACTTC. It codes for CASSFNFSSYEQYF.